Below, 10 T cell receptor beta chains from the same sample are listed, as sequenced in a study of vaccination and CD4 T cells after COVID-19. The Oncomine TCR Beta short-read assay was what sequenced the DNA obtained from cultured CD4+ T cells. In TCRdb, the PCR reads were re-called with MiXCR into one record per CDR3 protein. The repertoire consists of under 20,000 distinct CDR3 sequences, with under 30% occurring once and the leading ten covering 7% to 8.5%. Treatment given: 10-day PBMC culture with coronavirus spike peptide pools or control peptides (ViraFEST assay). The antigens for these receptors are not known. Sequenced material: cultured CD4+ T cells from blood. Receptors were obtained from a human donor with COVID-19.

This clonotype was observed a few times. The chain combines TRBV19 with TRBJ1-5; D perhaps matches TRBD1 (5 bases). The V gene's germline CDR1 is LNHDA and CDR2 SQIVND (reference sequence). Trimming removed 4 bases from V and 2 bases from J, with 6 bases in between. There are 13 residues in the CDR3. This chain's CDR3 is CASSTGGNQPQHF. CDR3 bases: TGTGCCAGTAGTACGGGGGGCAATCAGCCCCAGCATTTT.

The genes are TRBV9 and TRBJ1-6; TRBD1 agrees at 11 bases. There are 15 residues in the CDR3. V was pared by 3 bases and J by 5 bases, with 1 base of the junction left unmatched. Germline assignment: CDR1 SGDLS and CDR2 YYNGEE. CDR3 in amino acids: CASSGGQGDNSPLHF. As DNA, the CDR3 is TGTGCCAGCAGCGGGGGACAGGGGGATAATTCACCCCTCCACTTT.

The chain joins TRBV6-1 to TRBJ1-1, with a weak D call TRBD1 (6 bases). The V end lost 7 bases, the J end lost 1 base, and 19 bases lay between the germline ends. This CDR3 is built from 16 residues. The germline V gene encodes CDR1 MNHNS and CDR2 SASEGT. The CDR3 sequence: CASIRGAGVTNTEAFF. The DNA of the CDR3 is TGTGCCAGCATTAGGGGGGCAGGGGTAACGAACACTGAAGCTTTCTTT.

This clonotype has more than one count but fewer than ten. The chain joins TRBV19 to TRBJ2-7; the D gene is possibly TRBD1 (5 bases). Germline CDR1 reads LNHDA; CDR2 reads SQIVND (reference sequence). V was trimmed by 0 bases and J by 9 bases, leaving 15 bases between them. This CDR3 comprises 14 residues. CDR3 loop: CASSIDHRSGAQYF. The DNA of the CDR3 is TGTGCCAGTAGTATAGATCACAGGTCCGGCGCGCAGTACTTC.

In regard to this clonotype: A junction boundary mismatches the germline segment, possibly from a read error. The V call is TRBV7-7, the J call TRBJ1-1; unclear D gene. Germline CDR1 reads SSHAT; CDR2 reads FNYEAQ (reference sequence). This CDR3 comprises 14 residues. The CDR3 sequence is CASSPSPLGTEAFF. DNA for the CDR3: TGTGCTAGCAGTCCCAGCCCGTTGGGGACTGAAGCTTTCTTT.

Only a few counts were recorded for this clonotype. The V and J genes are TRBV4-1 and TRBJ1-1; 10 bases map to TRBD1. The CDR3 contains 18 residues. Trimming cost V 3 bases and J 5 bases; bases outside gene matches: 15. Germline loops: CDR1 MGHRA, CDR2 YSYEKL. Written as DNA, the CDR3 is TGCGCCAGCAGCCATACACCGGGACAGGGGCTTCGAGTTACTGAAGCTTTCTTT. Protein product: CASSHTPGQGLRVTEAFF.

The J gene is TRBJ1-5, the V gene TRBV4-1, with a tentative D call TRBD1 (6 bases). Germline V gene lookup returns CDR1 MGHRA and CDR2 YSYEKL. CDR3 length: 15 amino acids. V was trimmed by 8 bases and J by 2 bases, leaving 16 bases between them. CDR3: CASGGGGMGNQPQHF. The CDR3 bases are TGCGCCAGCGGAGGAGGGGGTATGGGCAATCAGCCCCAGCATTTT.

V usage is TRBV14 and J usage is TRBJ1-4; D is perhaps TRBD1 (5 bases). CDR1 is SGHDN and CDR2 is FVKESK in the germline V gene. V lost 2 bases and J 4 bases, leaving 11 bases between the germline ends. The CDR3 runs 15 residues. The CDR3 nucleotides are TGTGCCAGCAGCCAAAAACAGGCCAGTAATGAAAAACTGTTTTTT. Residues: CASSQKQASNEKLFF. Drawing the rest from reference TRBV14 and TRBJ1-4, the complete variable domain is EAGVTQFPSHSVIEKGQTVTLRCDPISGHDNLYWYRRVMGKEIKFLLHFVKESKQDESGMPNNRFLAERTGGTYSTLKVQPAELEDSGVYFCASSQKQASNEKLFFGSGTQLSVL.

This clonotype is termed medium-sized (0.01 to 0.1%). The chain uses TRBV11-2 and TRBJ2-5; D unclear. Germline loops: CDR1 SGHAT, CDR2 FQNNGV. This CDR3 region has 12 residues. Trimming cost V 4 bases and J 5 bases, with 8 bases left between them. Written as DNA, the CDR3 is TGTGCCAGCAGCTCAGTAAGGGAGACCCAGTACTTC. It encodes CASSSVRETQYF.

This clonotype qualifies as medium-sized. The chain employs TRBV20-1 and TRBJ1-5, with no clear D. The CDR3 covers 13 residues. The germline V gene encodes CDR1 DFQATT and CDR2 SNEGSKA (reference sequence). V was trimmed by 0 bases and J by 1 base, leaving 4 bases between them. The CDR3, as DNA: TGCAGTGCTAGAGAGGACAGCAATCAGCCCCAGCATTTT. Residues: CSAREDSNQPQHF.